The next 25 T cell receptor beta chains were all read from a single sample in a study of blood T cell repertoires in COVID-19. The method was immunoSEQ multiplex PCR; TCRdb's version includes in-frame clones alone and lacks a portion of them. The sample carries hundreds of thousands of clones, around 82% recorded once. The sequenced material came from peripheral blood. All receptors derive from a woman in her thirties or forties with active or convalescent COVID-19.

This clone was found a few times. J is TRBJ2-7 and V is TRBV27; TRBD1 agrees at 9 bases. V shed 8 bases, J shed 3 bases, and the junction held 8 bases outside the gene matches. The CDR3 is 14 amino acids. CDR1 is MNHEY, CDR2 SMNVEV, per germline (reference sequence). CDR3 coding DNA: TGTGCCAGCCGTCCTGCGACAGGGGGCTACGAGCAGTACTTC. This codes for CASRPATGGYEQYF.

V and J are TRBV18 and TRBJ2-1; 9 bases match TRBD1. This CDR3 region has 15 residues. V lost 3 bases, J lost 3 bases, and 3 bases stayed unmatched. CDR1 and CDR2 (germline): KGHSH, LQKENI. CDR3 bases: TGTGCCAGCTCACCTCCGGGACAGGGCTACAATGAGCAGTTCTTC. Translated, it gives CASSPPGQGYNEQFF.

CDR3 in DNA: TGTGCCAGCAGCGTTGATAGCGGGGAAGGGGAGACCCAGTACTTC. As protein: CASSVDSGEGETQYF. The chain joins TRBV9 to TRBJ2-5, with TRBD2 matching over 8 bases. The CDR3 consists of 15 residues. Germline loops: CDR1 SGDLS, CDR2 YYNGEE. V was pared by 2 bases and J by 5 bases, with 8 bases of the junction left unmatched.

The chain joins TRBV11-2 to TRBJ2-7; D remains ambiguous. CDR1 SGHAT and CDR2 FQNNGV come from the germline V gene. The V and J ends lost 1 base and 5 bases respectively, with 6 bases between them. The CDR3 loop spans 12 amino acids. This chain's CDR3 is CASSLVLDEQYF. CDR3 in DNA: TGTGCCAGCAGCTTAGTACTCGACGAGCAGTACTTC.

This clone was seen a single time. The chain employs TRBV3-1 (or the pseudogene TRBV3-2) and TRBJ2-7; D unresolved. V was trimmed by 1 base and J by 2 bases, leaving 9 bases between them. The CDR3 loop spans 14 amino acids. In germline, CDR1 is LGHDT, CDR2 YNNKEL (reference sequence). The CDR3 is CASSQVAGPYEQYF. In nucleotides, the CDR3 is TGTGCCAGCAGCCAAGTCGCAGGTCCCTACGAGCAGTACTTC.

The chain recombines TRBV19 with TRBJ2-3; 12 nucleotides align to TRBD2. CDR1 is LNHDA and CDR2 is SQIVND in the germline V gene (reference sequence). V lost 8 bases to trimming and J lost 5 bases; unmatched junction nucleotides: 17. The CDR3 consists of 18 residues. The CDR3 DNA follows: TGTGCCAGTCAGACTAGCGGGAGTCGTGGACCTAGAGGAGATACGCAGTATTTT. It codes for CASQTSGSRGPRGDTQYF.

This sequence joins TRBV5-6 and TRBJ1-1, with TRBD1 as a possible D gene (5 bases). CDR1 is SGHDT and CDR2 is YYEEEE in the germline V gene. V dropped 3 bases and J dropped 5 bases, with 11 bases sitting between them. The CDR3 loop spans 13 amino acids. Here the CDR3 reads CASSSQGATEAFF. The DNA for the CDR3 is TGTGCCAGCAGCTCCCAGGGTGCTACTGAAGCTTTCTTT.

The chain uses TRBV7-9 and TRBJ1-2, with D perhaps TRBD1 (6 bases). The V and J ends lost 3 bases and 2 bases respectively, with 10 bases between them. Germline values: CDR1 SEHNR, CDR2 FQNEAQ (reference sequence). There are 14 residues in the CDR3. The CDR3 region has the DNA TGTGCCAGCAGCTTCGCAGGGGTCAACTATGGCTACACCTTC. It translates to CASSFAGVNYGYTF.

CDR3 sequence reads: CASSRPGQPNEKLFF. In nucleotides, the CDR3 is TGTGCCAGCTCACGACCGGGACAGCCTAATGAAAAACTGTTTTTT. The gene calls are TRBV18 and TRBJ1-4, with 7 positions matching TRBD1. The CDR3 spans 15 residues. Losses at the gene ends were 4 bases for V and 3 bases for J; bases not matched to a gene: 5. The germline V gene encodes CDR1 KGHSH and CDR2 LQKENI.

The V and J genes are TRBV11-3 and TRBJ2-7, with 7 bases matching TRBD1. With V trimmed by 1 base and J by 2 bases, 2 bases remained unmatched. Germline assignment: CDR1 SGHNT and CDR2 YENEEA. This CDR3 has 14 residues. CDR3 residues: CASSLAQGAYEQYF. The CDR3 DNA follows: TGTGCCAGCAGCTTAGCGCAGGGGGCCTACGAGCAGTACTTC.

The chain joins TRBV18 to TRBJ1-5; 9 bases line up with TRBD1. Germline V gene data show CDR1 as KGHSH and CDR2 as LQKENI. This CDR3 region has 16 residues. J was trimmed by 3 bases and V by 8 bases; bases with no gene match: 11. CDR3 region: CASTEQGAKANQPQHF. The CDR3 nucleotides read TGTGCCAGCACCGAACAGGGGGCCAAGGCCAATCAGCCCCAGCATTTT.

CDR3 sequence (DNA): TGTGCCACCAGTGATTGGACCGCGACAGGGCAAAACATTCAGTACTTC. Amino acid sequence: CATSDWTATGQNIQYF. The J gene is TRBJ2-4, the V gene TRBV24-1; 7 bases are shared with TRBD1. Germline CDR1 KGHDR, CDR2 SFDVKD. Unmatched junction bases numbered 8, after V lost 2 bases and J lost 5 bases. The CDR3 length is 16 residues.

The CDR3 DNA reads as TGTGCCAGCAGCTCACACCGGGACTCAGCCTACGAGCAGTACTTC. It specifies CASSSHRDSAYEQYF. The genes are TRBV13 and TRBJ2-7; TRBD2 might be the D (6 bases). The V and J ends lost 4 bases and 2 bases respectively, with 15 bases between them. In germline, CDR1 is PRHDT, CDR2 FYEKMQ (reference sequence). The CDR3 is 15 amino acids.

The chain employs TRBV5-5 and TRBJ1-2; maybe TRBD1 (5 bases). This CDR3 is 13 amino acids long. The germline CDR1 and CDR2 sequences are SGHKS and YYEKEE (reference sequence). V shed 4 bases and J shed 0 bases, with 7 bases lying between them. Here the CDR3 reads CASSPGTNYGYTF. CDR3 DNA: TGTGCCAGCAGCCCAGGGACTAACTATGGCTACACCTTC.

This clone was seen only once. A read error may be the cause here, since a much bigger clone is one base away. This same CDR3 is encoded by further DNA sequences in the sample. V and J are TRBV27 and TRBJ2-7; a possible D gene is TRBD2 (6 bases). CDR1 and CDR2 (germline): MNHEY, SMNVEV (reference sequence). The CDR3 length is 13 residues. Here the CDR3 DNA reads TGTGCCAGCGCTTCGGGGGTCTCCTACGAGCAGTACTTT. Protein: CASASGVSYEQYF.

The chain uses TRBV3-1 (or the pseudogene TRBV3-2) and TRBJ1-5; 7 positions match TRBD1. Germline loops: CDR1 LGHDT, CDR2 YNNKEL (reference sequence). The CDR3 has 13 amino acids. V lost 3 bases, J lost 6 bases, and 2 bases stayed unmatched. The CDR3 DNA follows: TGTGCCAGCAGCCACAGGGGGGCTCAGCCCCAGCATTTT. It translates to CASSHRGAQPQHF.

This clone has a single count. The chain employs TRBV19 and TRBJ1-5, with a tentative D call TRBD1 (6 bases). The germline V gene has CDR1 LNHDA and CDR2 SQIVND (reference sequence). Trimming took 3 bases from V and 6 from J, leaving 15 bases between them. This CDR3 is 15 amino acids long. CDR3 nucleotides: TGTGCCAGTAGTATTGAGGGCAGGGGACGTCAGCCCCAGCATTTT. Its protein product is CASSIEGRGRQPQHF.

The rearrangement joins TRBV19 to TRBJ1-3, with D uncertain. Germline CDR1 is LNHDA and CDR2 is SQIVND (reference sequence). This CDR3 region has 13 residues. V lost 7 bases and J 0 bases, leaving 7 bases between the germline ends. The DNA of the CDR3 is TGTGCCAGTAATGACATCTCTGGAAACACCATATATTTT. Translated, it gives CASNDISGNTIYF.

This sequence joins TRBV4-1 and TRBJ1-1; D is possibly TRBD1 (5 bases). Trimming left V 4 bases short and J 2 bases short, with 11 bases between. Germline values: CDR1 MGHRA, CDR2 YSYEKL. The CDR3 runs to 14 residues. The chain's CDR3 is CASSPWGGNTEAFF. CDR3 in DNA: TGCGCCAGCAGCCCATGGGGGGGAAACACTGAAGCTTTCTTT.

V is TRBV6-5 and J is TRBJ2-2; tentative D call: TRBD2 (7 bases). The CDR3 loop spans 15 amino acids. The V end lost 3 bases, the J end lost 7 bases, and 15 bases lay between the germline ends. Germline CDR1 is MNHEY and CDR2 is SVGAGI. The CDR3 DNA is TGTGCCAGCAGTTATTTTAGGGGGGGCAACGGGGAGCTGTTTTTT. Its protein is CASSYFRGGNGELFF.

The chain joins TRBV5-1 to TRBJ2-5; TRBD2 matches at 11 bases. The CDR3 length is 17 residues. Germline V gives CDR1 SGHRS, CDR2 YFSETQ. V shed 5 bases and J 3 bases; nucleotides not matched to a gene: 12. DNA for the CDR3: TGCGCCAGCAGAATTTCTTGGGCTAGCGGGAGGAAAGAGACCCAGTACTTC. Translating gives CASRISWASGRKETQYF.

The chain combines TRBV7-9 with TRBJ2-3; 8 positions match TRBD2. From germline, CDR1 is SEHNR and CDR2 FQNEAQ (reference sequence). CDR3 length equals 17 residues. Trimming cost V 2 bases and J 3 bases; bases outside gene matches: 10. The CDR3 here is CASSLSFAAGETDTQYF. DNA of the CDR3: TGTGCCAGCAGCTTAAGTTTCGCAGCGGGAGAAACAGATACGCAGTATTTT.

The genes are TRBV28 and TRBJ1-2; 7 nucleotides match TRBD1. The germline gives CDR1 MDHEN, CDR2 SYDVKM. The CDR3 totals 15 residues. The V and J ends lost 5 bases and 4 bases, in that order; junction bases with no gene match: 10. The CDR3 nucleotides read TGTGCCAGCAGTCCACCCACAGGGGCTTCCTATGGCTACACCTTC. Its translation: CASSPPTGASYGYTF.

The chain combines TRBV30 with TRBJ2-1; TRBD1 matches 9 bases. V lost 3 bases, J lost 8 bases, and 5 bases stayed unmatched. CDR1 GTSNPN and CDR2 SVGIG come from the germline V gene (reference sequence). The CDR3 is 13 amino acids. The CDR3 DNA reads TGTGCCTGGAGCGACAGGGGGTATGATGAGCAGTTCTTC. This sequence encodes CAWSDRGYDEQFF.

V is TRBV30 and J is TRBJ1-6; no firm D call. Germline loops: CDR1 GTSNPN, CDR2 SVGIG (reference sequence). The CDR3 length is 13 residues. The ends were cut back, 5 bases at V and 8 bases at J, with 13 bases in the middle. This CDR3 reads CAWQRVADSPLHF. The CDR3 nucleotides read TGTGCCTGGCAGCGGGTCGCCGATTCACCCCTCCACTTT.